The 15 T cell receptor beta chains in this list originate from one sample, sequenced in a study of regulatory T cells in long-lasting Graves disease. The time point denotes: persistent/refractory GD, antithyroid drugs over 5 years with positive TRAb. After RNA was extracted from PBMCs, the TCR library was made from it. Construction of the TCR beta libraries employed iRepertoire HTBI primers in conjunction with Arm-PCR of CDR3 regions. TCRdb passed the multiplex PCR reads through MiXCR, listing each CDR3 protein once. The sample includes around 450,000 distinct CDR3 sequences, roughly 21% of them seen just once. Sequences were derived from peripheral blood mononuclear cells (PBMCs), sampled when the disease was refractory, from a patient treated with antithyroid drugs. The receptor source for this set is a female donor with Graves disease.

This chain joins TRBV19 and TRBJ1-1, with D unresolved. The germline V and J ends were trimmed by 1 base and 6 bases, with 15 bases remaining between them. This CDR3 comprises 15 residues. Germline V gene data show CDR1 as LNHDA and CDR2 as SQIVND (reference sequence). The CDR3 DNA reads TGTGCCAGTAGTATAGTAGGTCTAAGTTCGGCTGAAGCTTTCTTT. Amino acids: CASSIVGLSSAEAFF.

Details on this clonotype: This may stem from a read error, because a much larger clone lies one nucleotide away. This chain joins TRBV27 and TRBJ2-5; D possibly corresponds to TRBD2 (6 bases). The CDR3 spans 14 residues. The V gene's germline CDR1 is MNHEY and CDR2 SMNVEV (reference sequence). V gave up 5 bases and J gave up 5 bases, with 15 bases separating them. CDR3 DNA: TGTGCCAGCAGTGACTCGGGGGACTGGGAGACCCAGTACTTC. The encoded protein is CASSDSGDWETQYF.

The chain uses TRBV11-3 and TRBJ1-6; D uncertain. The V gene lost 5 bases and the J gene lost 14 bases, with 16 bases spanning the gap. The CDR3 extends over 13 amino acids. Germline loops: CDR1 SGHNT, CDR2 YENEEA. The CDR3 sequence is CASSLPGGKSLHF. DNA of the CDR3: TGTGCCAGCAGCCTTCCGGGAGGAAAGTCCCTCCACTTT.

This clonotype has ten or more counts. The chain joins TRBV11-2 to TRBJ2-6; D call uncertain. The V end lost 2 bases, the J end lost 5 bases, and 4 bases lay between the germline ends. Germline V lookup: CDR1 SGHAT, CDR2 FQNNGV. The CDR3 loop spans 13 amino acids. In DNA, the CDR3 is TGTGCCAGCAGCTTACAGAGGGCCAACGTCCTGACTTTC. Translation gives CASSLQRANVLTF.

This chain connects TRBV7-2 to TRBJ2-1, with 7 bases matching TRBD1. The germline V gene encodes CDR1 SGHTA and CDR2 FQGNSA. There are 15 residues in the CDR3. Trimming removed 3 bases from V and 4 bases from J; junction bases left unmatched: 6. The CDR3 DNA sequence: TGTGCCAGCAGCTTTACCGGGACAGATTACAATGAGCAGTTCTTC. This sequence encodes CASSFTGTDYNEQFF. Using reference TRBV7-2 and TRBJ2-1 for the parts outside the CDR3, the full variable domain is GAGVSQSPSNKVTEKGKDVELRCDPISGHTALYWYRQSLGQGLEFLIYFQGNSAPDKSGLPSDRFSAERTGGSVSTLTIQRTQQEDSAVYLCASSFTGTDYNEQFFGPGTRLTVL.

V and J are TRBV6-1 and TRBJ2-5; 10 bases align to TRBD1. CDR1 and CDR2 (germline): MNHNS, SASEGT. Trimming at V came to 9 bases and at J to 4 bases, leaving 11 bases not matched to a gene. This CDR3 has 15 amino acids. The CDR3 region is CASFSAGQGPETQYF. CDR3 nucleotide sequence: TGTGCCAGTTTCTCCGCGGGACAGGGGCCAGAGACCCAGTACTTC.

In this sample, this clonotype turned up many times. The chain employs TRBV20-1 and TRBJ2-6; D gene unclear. This CDR3 region has 17 residues. Trimming took off 1 base at V and 2 bases at J, with 15 bases between the two ends. CDR1 and CDR2 from the germline V gene are DFQATT and SNEGSKA (reference sequence). The CDR3 protein is CSARAQQPPTGANVLTF. In DNA form, the CDR3 reads TGCAGTGCTAGAGCACAGCAACCACCTACTGGGGCCAACGTCCTGACTTTC.

This clonotype has just a few counts. This rearrangement joins TRBV6-2 or TRBV6-3 to TRBJ2-4; 10 bases are a match to TRBD1. Losses at the gene ends were 0 bases for V and 1 base for J; bases not matched to a gene: 12. Germline values: CDR1 MNHEY, CDR2 SVGEGT. The CDR3 totals 20 residues. As DNA, the CDR3 is TGTGCCAGCAGTTACTCGACAGGGACAGGGGTAGGGCTGGCCAAAAACATTCAGTACTTC. Protein product: CASSYSTGTGVGLAKNIQYF.

As to this clonotype: This could be a read error, since a much larger clone is one nucleotide away. V is TRBV12-3 or TRBV12-4 and J is TRBJ1-5; TRBD1 is a possible D gene (6 bases). The CDR3 consists of 13 residues. Trimming left V 5 bases short and J 3 bases short, with 8 bases between. CDR3 in amino acids: CASSRDINQPQHF. The CDR3 DNA sequence: TGTGCCAGCAGTCGGGACATCAATCAGCCCCAGCATTTT.

This clonotype was observed many times. The chain links TRBV28 to TRBJ1-1; 7 bases agree with TRBD1. Germline V gene data show CDR1 as MDHEN and CDR2 as SYDVKM. The CDR3 covers 16 residues. V lost 6 bases to trimming and J lost 4 bases; unmatched junction nucleotides: 14. DNA for the CDR3: TGTGCCAGCAGACGATCCTCCGGGACAGTGGTCACTGAAGCTTTCTTT. Encoded protein: CASRRSSGTVVTEAFF.

This clonotype was found a few times. This chain joins TRBV20-1 and TRBJ1-1, with unresolved D. Germline CDR1 and CDR2: DFQATT and SNEGSKA (reference sequence). V lost 1 base and J 2 bases, leaving 8 bases between the germline ends. The CDR3 covers 13 residues. CDR3 sequence reads: CSARATDNTEAFF. The CDR3 DNA sequence: TGCAGTGCTAGAGCGACTGATAACACTGAAGCTTTCTTT.

The rearrangement uses TRBV6-2 or TRBV6-3 and TRBJ1-1; D gene uncertain. The CDR3 is 15 residues long. Germline CDR1 is MNHEY and CDR2 is SVGEGT. Trimming cost V 0 bases and J 0 bases, with 8 bases left between them. CDR3 residues: CASSYSGILNTEAFF. DNA of the CDR3: TGTGCCAGCAGTTACTCAGGAATTTTGAACACTGAAGCTTTCTTT.

This rearrangement joins TRBV4-1 to TRBJ1-6; tentatively, D is TRBD1 (6 bases). This CDR3 comprises 18 residues. CDR1 is MGHRA, CDR2 YSYEKL, per germline. The germline V and J ends were trimmed by 1 base and 4 bases, with 17 bases remaining between them. The CDR3 region has the DNA TGCGCCAGCAGCCAAGGCCGGGGAGGACAGTATTATAATTCACCCCTCCACTTT. Protein product: CASSQGRGGQYYNSPLHF.

This chain uses TRBV7-6 with TRBJ1-3; D remains ambiguous. Trimming shortened V by 4 bases and J by 0 bases, and 13 bases separated the two germline ends. Germline V gene lookup returns CDR1 SGHVS and CDR2 FNYEAQ. The CDR3 covers 16 residues. CDR3 sequence (DNA): TGTGCCAGCAGCTACTCAACGGGGAGCTCTGGAAACACCATATATTTT. Translated, it gives CASSYSTGSSGNTIYF.

At least ten counts were recorded for this clonotype. The V and J genes are TRBV28 and TRBJ2-6; D remains unclear. The CDR3 consists of 16 residues. Trimming shortened V by 4 bases and J by 2 bases, and 12 bases separated the two germline ends. The germline V gene has CDR1 MDHEN and CDR2 SYDVKM. This CDR3 is CASSSPAGAGANVLTF. The CDR3, as DNA: TGTGCCAGCAGTTCCCCCGCAGGTGCTGGGGCCAACGTCCTGACTTTC.